A selection of T cell receptor beta chains follows, all from one sample in a study of Graves' ophthalmopathy and Graves' hyperthyroidism. TCRdb recomputed calls from the multiplex PCR reads with MiXCR, one row per CDR3 protein. The sample holds around 1.1 million distinct CDR3 sequences, less than 45% seen once. Sequenced sample: peripheral blood or thyroid tissue (not recorded which). These receptors were obtained from an adult man with Graves' hyperthyroidism. CDR3s leave out the opening cysteine and the closing phenylalanine or tryptophan.

j_gene: TRBJ2-2
v_gene: TRBV10-3
CDR3aa: AISGTGNGNTGELF

j_gene: TRBJ1-6
v_gene: TRBV29-1
CDR3aa: SSLVSYNSPLH

j_gene: TRBJ2-5
v_gene: TRBV7-2
CDR3aa: ASSGDPQETQY

j_gene: TRBJ2-7
v_gene: TRBV29-1
CDR3aa: SIRPTGPYEQY

j_gene: TRBJ2-5
v_gene: TRBV20-1
CDR3aa: SARDNKSGRETQY

j_gene: TRBJ1-2
v_gene: TRBV4-3
CDR3aa: ASSQVQVFGYGYT

j_gene: TRBJ2-7
v_gene: TRBV29-1
CDR3aa: SVSTFTYEQY

j_gene: TRBJ2-3
v_gene: TRBV12-3/TRBV12-4
CDR3aa: ASSPVGTGGVTDTQY

j_gene: TRBJ2-2
v_gene: TRBV20-1
CDR3aa: SARPPHGARNTGELF

j_gene: TRBJ2-7
v_gene: TRBV5-1
CDR3aa: ASSVMTPSEQY